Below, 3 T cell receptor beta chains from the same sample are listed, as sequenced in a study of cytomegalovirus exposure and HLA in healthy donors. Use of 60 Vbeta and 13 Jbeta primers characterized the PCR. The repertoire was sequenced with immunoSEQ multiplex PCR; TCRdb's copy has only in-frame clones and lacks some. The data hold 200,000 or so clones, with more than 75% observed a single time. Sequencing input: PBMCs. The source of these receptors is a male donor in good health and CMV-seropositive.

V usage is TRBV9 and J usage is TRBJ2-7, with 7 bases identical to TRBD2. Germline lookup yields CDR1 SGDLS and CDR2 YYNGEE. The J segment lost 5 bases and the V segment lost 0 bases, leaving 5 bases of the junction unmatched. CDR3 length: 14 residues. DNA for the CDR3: TGTGCCAGCAGCGTAGGAAAAGGACTAGACGAGCAGTACTTC. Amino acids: CASSVGKGLDEQYF.

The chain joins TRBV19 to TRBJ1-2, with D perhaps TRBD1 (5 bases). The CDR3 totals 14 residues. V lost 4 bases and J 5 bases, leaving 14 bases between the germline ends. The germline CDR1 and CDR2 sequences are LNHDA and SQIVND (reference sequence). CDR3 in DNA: TGTGCCAGTAGTAGTAACGGGGGATTTTATGGCTACACCTTC. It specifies CASSSNGGFYGYTF.

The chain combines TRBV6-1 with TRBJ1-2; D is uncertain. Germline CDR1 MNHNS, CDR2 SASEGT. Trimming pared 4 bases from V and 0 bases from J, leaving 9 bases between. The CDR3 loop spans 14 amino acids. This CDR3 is CASSVRGTNYGYTF. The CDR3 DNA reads TGTGCCAGCAGTGTGCGGGGTACTAACTATGGCTACACCTTC.